The T cell receptor beta chain under discussion was sequenced for a study of pediatric ulcerative colitis. The protocol was immunoSEQ multiplex PCR, while the TCRdb copy is restricted to in-frame clones and leaves out a portion. This sample has some 35,000 clones, with about 81% found just once. V dropped 3 bases and J dropped 10; count of bases not matched to a gene: 7. The V gene's germline CDR1 is PRHDT and CDR2 FYEKMQ (reference sequence). The CDR3 is 14 residues long. Rectal tissue came from one to two pinch biopsies taken at colonoscopy. This sequence was found in a boy between 5 and 17 years old with mild ulcerative colitis. The sequenced sample was gut tissue. The rearrangement links TRBV13 to TRBJ2-1; 9 nucleotides line up with TRBD1. The CDR3 DNA reads TGTGCCAGCAGCTTCGACAGGGGGGCCGTCGAGCAGTTCTTC. Its protein product is CASSFDRGAVEQFF.